This TCR beta chain appears in the sequencing data of a study of shared clonotypes between healthy human individuals. Across the whole study: Researchers drew samples from two women and a few men aged 18 to 49.

Assay: immunoSEQ multiplex PCR; the TCRdb copy retains only in-frame clones and omits some. The sample lists under 1 million clones, almost 95% seen once, with more than 20% in the top ten. General study findings and limits: Researchers found naive subsets generally carried larger estimated richness than memory subsets. A handful of donors shared around 5% of their naive CD4 clonotypes.

Remarks on this clone: The antigen is unknown.

Naive CD8 cells lacked CD45RO, underwent positive selection for CCR7 and left out terminally differentiated effector memory CD45RA+ cells. All donors qualified as healthy HIV-negative adults and had experienced no recent acute infections or vaccinations. Germline V lookup: CDR1 SGHVS, CDR2 FNYEAQ. The CDR3 has 14 residues. The V gene lost 5 bases and the J gene lost 6 bases, with 16 bases spanning the gap. The sample comprised naive CD8+ T cells sorted from blood. V usage is TRBV7-6 and J usage is TRBJ1-1; maybe TRBD1 (5 bases). The receptor comes from a man aged 25-45 years in good health. CDR3 residues: CASSPRGGFAEAFF. CDR3 DNA sequence: TGTGCCAGCAGCCCAAGGGGCGGTTTTGCTGAAGCTTTCTTT.